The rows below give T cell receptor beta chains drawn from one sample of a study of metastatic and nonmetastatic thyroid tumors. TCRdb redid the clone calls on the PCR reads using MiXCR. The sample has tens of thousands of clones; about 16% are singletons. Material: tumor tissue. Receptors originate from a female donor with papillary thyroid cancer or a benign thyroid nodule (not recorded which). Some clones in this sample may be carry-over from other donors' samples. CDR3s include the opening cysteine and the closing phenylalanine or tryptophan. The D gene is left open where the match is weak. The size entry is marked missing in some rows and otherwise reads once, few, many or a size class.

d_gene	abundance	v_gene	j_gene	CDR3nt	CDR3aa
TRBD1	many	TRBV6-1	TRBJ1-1	TGTGCCAGCAGTCGGGACAGGAACACTGAAGCTTTCTTT	CASSRDRNTEAFF
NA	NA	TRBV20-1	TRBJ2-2	TGCAGTGCCCCGAGGGCAGGTGAGGGCACCGGGGAGCTGTTTTTT	CSAPRAGEGTGELFF
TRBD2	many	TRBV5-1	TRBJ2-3	TGCGCCAGCAGCCCAATCCCCACTAGCGGGGGTGCAGATACGCAGTATTTT	CASSPIPTSGGADTQYF
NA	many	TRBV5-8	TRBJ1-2	TGTGCCAGCATCCGGGGGGGCTCCGGCTACACCTTC	CASIRGGSGYTF
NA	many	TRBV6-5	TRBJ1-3	TGTGCCAGCAGTTACTCGATGTATAGGGGAAACACCATATATTTT	CASSYSMYRGNTIYF
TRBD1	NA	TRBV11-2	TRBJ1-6	TGTGCCAGCAGACTAGGCCCCGGGACAGGATTATCACCCATCCACTTT	CASRLGPGTGLSPIHF
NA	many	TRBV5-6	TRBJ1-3	TGTGCCAGCAGCTTACCCGGGATCTCTGGAAACACCATATATTTT	CASSLPGISGNTIYF
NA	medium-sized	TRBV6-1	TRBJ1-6	TGTGCCAGCAGGGTACCGGGACGGGATAATTCACCCCTCCACTTT	CASRVPGRDNSPLHF
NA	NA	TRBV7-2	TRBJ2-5	TGTGCCAGCAGAACCGGGGGACAAGAGACCCAGTACTTC	CASRTGGQETQYF
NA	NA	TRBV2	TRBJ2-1	TGTGCCAGCGGTGTCCTAGATCGGATCGAGCAGTTCTTC	CASGVLDRIEQFF
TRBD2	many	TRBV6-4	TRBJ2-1	TGTGCCAGCAGTGGCGGGGGGGCCGGGAATGAGCAGTTCTTC	CASSGGGAGNEQFF
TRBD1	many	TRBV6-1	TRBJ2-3	TGTGCCAGCACCAAGGGGGGGACAGGGGGCGCAGATACGCAGTATTTT	CASTKGGTGGADTQYF
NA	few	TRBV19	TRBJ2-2	TGTGCCAGTAGGGGACAAGGGACTTTCGTGGAGCTGTTTTTT	CASRGQGTFVELFF
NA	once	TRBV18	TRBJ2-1	TGTGCCAGCTCACCGGTACTAGCTCTCAATGAGCAGTTCTTC	CASSPVLALNEQFF
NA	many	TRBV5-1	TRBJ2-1	TGCGCCAGCAGGCCCGAGGTCAATGAGCAGTTCTTC	CASRPEVNEQFF
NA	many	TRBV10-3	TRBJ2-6	TGTGCCATCAGTGAGTTCGACCAGGGCTTTGGGGCCAACGTCCTGACTTTC	CAISEFDQGFGANVLTF
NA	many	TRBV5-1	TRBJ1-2	TGCGCCAGCAGCTTGGGCAGGGTATCTGATGGCTACACCTTC	CASSLGRVSDGYTF
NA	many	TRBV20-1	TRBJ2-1	TGCAGTGCTAGAGTTAGCGCAACAAGGGGTTTCTACAATGAGCAGTTCTTC	CSARVSATRGFYNEQFF
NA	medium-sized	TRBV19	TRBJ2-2	TGTGCCAGTAGTATACGGAGGCCCCCCGGGGAGCTGTTTTTT	CASSIRRPPGELFF
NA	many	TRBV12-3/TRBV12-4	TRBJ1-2	TGTGCCAGCAGTTTAGGGCAGGTGATCAACTATGGCTACACCTTC	CASSLGQVINYGYTF
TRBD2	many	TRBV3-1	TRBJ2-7	TGTGCCAGCAGCCAAGATCCCCTAGCGGGGGTCCGGGGGGAGCAGTACTTC	CASSQDPLAGVRGEQYF
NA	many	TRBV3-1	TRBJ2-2	TGTGCCAGCAGCCAATGGGCAGGGAGTACCGGGGAGCTGTTTTTT	CASSQWAGSTGELFF
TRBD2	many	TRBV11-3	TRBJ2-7	TGTGCCAGTAGCCGGACTAGCGGTTCCTACGAGCAGTACTTC	CASSRTSGSYEQYF
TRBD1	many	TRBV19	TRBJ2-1	TGTGCCAGTAATCCTCCCGGGACAGGAAACGAGCAGTTCTTC	CASNPPGTGNEQFF
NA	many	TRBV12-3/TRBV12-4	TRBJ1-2	TGTGCCAGCAGTTTAAATAGGGGGGGCGGCTACACCTTC	CASSLNRGGGYTF
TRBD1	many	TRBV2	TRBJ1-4	TGTGCCAGCAGGGCAGGGGGCGTTGCAAAACTGTTTTTT	CASRAGGVAKLFF
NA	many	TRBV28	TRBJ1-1	TGTGCCAGCAGACTCATGGACACCTACACTGAAGCTTTCTTT	CASRLMDTYTEAFF
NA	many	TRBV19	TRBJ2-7	TGTGCCAGTAGTATCCCGGGGAGCTCCTACGAGCAGTACTTC	CASSIPGSSYEQYF
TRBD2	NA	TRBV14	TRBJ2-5	TGTGCCAGCAGCCTTAGGTTACCGGGGGGGCGGGAGACCCGGTACTTC	CASSLRLPGGRETRYF
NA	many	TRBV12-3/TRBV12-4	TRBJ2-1	TGTGCCAGCAATAAGGGGGGCCTCGATGAGCAGTTCTTC	CASNKGGLDEQFF
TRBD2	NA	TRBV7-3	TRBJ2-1	TGTGCCAGCAGTTCTGTGCGGGGGGCGGGAGGAATGAATGAGCAGTTCTTC	CASSSVRGAGGMNEQFF
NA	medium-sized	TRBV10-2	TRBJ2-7	TGCGCCAGCACGTTCCGGGTCTACGAGCAGTACTTC	CASTFRVYEQYF
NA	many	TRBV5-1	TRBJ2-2	TGCGCCAGCATCGAGGAGGCTAGTGGCACCGGGGAGCTGTTTTTT	CASIEEASGTGELFF
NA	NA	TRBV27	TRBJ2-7	TGTGCCAGCAGCCATGGGTGGTGGGACGGCGGGATTCCATACGAGCAGTACTTT	CASSHGWWDGGIPYEQYF
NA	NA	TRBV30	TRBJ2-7	TGTGCCTGGAGTGTCAACAGCTACGAGCAGTACTTC	CAWSVNSYEQYF
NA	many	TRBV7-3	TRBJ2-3	TGTGCCAGCAGCAATACGAGAGATACGCAGTATTTT	CASSNTRDTQYF
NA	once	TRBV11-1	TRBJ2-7	TGTGCCAGCAGCACGAGGGCCGGACAAGGGGCGTCCGAGCAGTACTTC	CASSTRAGQGASEQYF
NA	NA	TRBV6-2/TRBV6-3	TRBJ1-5	TGTGCCAGCAGTTACTCGACAACAGGAAGGGAGCCCCAGCATTTT	CASSYSTTGREPQHF
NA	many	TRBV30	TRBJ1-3	TGTGCCTGGAGTGTAGGGGTAAACACCATATATTTT	CAWSVGVNTIYF
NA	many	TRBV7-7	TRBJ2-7	TGTGCTAGCAGCGTATCGGGGGAGTCAAACTACGAGCAGTACTTC	CASSVSGESNYEQYF
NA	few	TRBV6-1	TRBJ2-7	TGTGCCAGCAGTGTTCTTCCCGAGAGCTCCTACGAGCAGTACTTC	CASSVLPESSYEQYF
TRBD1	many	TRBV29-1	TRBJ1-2	TGCAGCGTTGATGGGACAGGGACCCTCTCCTTTGGCTACACCTTC	CSVDGTGTLSFGYTF
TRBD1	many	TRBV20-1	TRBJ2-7	TGCAGTGCTAGCCCTGCCGGGACAGGGATCGACGAGCAGTACTTC	CSASPAGTGIDEQYF
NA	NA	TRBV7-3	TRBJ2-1	TGTGCCAGCAGCCCCCCCCGGGGTGAGCAGTTCTTC	CASSPPRGEQFF
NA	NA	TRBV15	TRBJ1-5	TGTGCCACCAGAAGAGATAAGAGGGAGCATCAGCCCCAGCATTTT	CATRRDKREHQPQHF
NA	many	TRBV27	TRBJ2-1	TGTGCCAGCAGTTTAACGTTATACAATGAGCAGTTCTTC	CASSLTLYNEQFF
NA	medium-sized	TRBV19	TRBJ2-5	TGTGCCAGTAGTATCTCCATGGAGGCCCAGTACTTC	CASSISMEAQYF
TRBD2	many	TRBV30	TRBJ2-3	TGTGCCTGGAGTCGTGGGACTAGCGGGAGTACAGATACGCAGTATTTT	CAWSRGTSGSTDTQYF
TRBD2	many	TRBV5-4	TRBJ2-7	TGTGCCAGCAGCTTCACTAGCGGGGCCCCCTACGAGCAGTACTTC	CASSFTSGAPYEQYF